A single count supports the clone carrying this TCR beta chain. Its antigen is currently unknown. These data are taken from a study of cytomegalovirus exposure and HLA in healthy donors. Study-wide results and caveats: Donor immune exposure was known only as CMV serostatus. A later analysis reportedly found that, within productive TCRs, an Asian-associated ancestry cluster had fewer N-insertions than the mean observed across the roughly 630 donors. Previously analyzed data showed that most TCR beta V segments were productive at a frequency of about 90% or about 30%.

Those who donated were healthy bone marrow donors. With V trimmed by 2 bases and J by 2 bases, 10 bases remained unmatched. The CDR3 consists of 18 residues. Germline CDR1 and CDR2: MNHNS and SASEGT. PCR involved 60 Vbeta and 13 Jbeta primers. Only in-frame clones appear in the TCRdb table, and some are missing; sequencing was by immunoSEQ multiplex PCR. The profile shows 200,000 to 250,000 clones, approximately 80% of them singletons. The sequencing input was PBMCs. The V call is TRBV6-1, the J call TRBJ2-5; 11 bases are shared with TRBD1. The TCR originated in a boy between 2 and 15 years old in good health and CMV-seronegative. The CDR3 sequence is CASSEHYGTGGTQETQYF. For the CDR3, the DNA is TGTGCCAGCAGTGAACACTACGGGACAGGGGGGACACAAGAGACCCAGTACTTC.